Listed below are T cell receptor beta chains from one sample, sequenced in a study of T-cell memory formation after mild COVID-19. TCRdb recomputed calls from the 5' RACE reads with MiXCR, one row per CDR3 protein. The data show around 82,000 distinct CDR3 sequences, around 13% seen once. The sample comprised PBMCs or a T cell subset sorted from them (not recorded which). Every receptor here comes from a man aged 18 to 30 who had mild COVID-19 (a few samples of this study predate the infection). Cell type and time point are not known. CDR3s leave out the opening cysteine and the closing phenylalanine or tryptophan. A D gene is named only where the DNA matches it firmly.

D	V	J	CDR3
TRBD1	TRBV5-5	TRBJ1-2	ASTVEPGQVYGYT
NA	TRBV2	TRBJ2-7	ASRLADRLLDEQY
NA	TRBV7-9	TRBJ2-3	ASMGAPDTQY
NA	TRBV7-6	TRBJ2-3	ASSLGGRITDTQY
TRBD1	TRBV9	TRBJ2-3	ASRLGDRPTDTQY
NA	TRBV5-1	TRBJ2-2	ASRGASDPNTGELF
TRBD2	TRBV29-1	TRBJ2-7	SVAPSGGYEQY
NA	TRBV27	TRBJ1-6	ASSLLPGTYNSPLH
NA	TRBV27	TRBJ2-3	ASSSGVGTQY
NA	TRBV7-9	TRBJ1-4	ASSWGSGEKLF
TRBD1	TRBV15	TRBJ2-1	ATADRGNEQF
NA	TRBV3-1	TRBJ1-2	ASSQGTPGAKGYT
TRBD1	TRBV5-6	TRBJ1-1	ASSFRDRLQEEAF
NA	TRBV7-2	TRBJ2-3	ASSSKRRVGDTQY
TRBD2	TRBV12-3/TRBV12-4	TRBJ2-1	ASSGLGIYNEQF
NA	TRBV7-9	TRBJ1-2	ASSLLVSMGYT
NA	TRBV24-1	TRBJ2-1	ATSVRGGDEQF
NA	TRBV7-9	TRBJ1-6	ASSLDRRPVAPLH
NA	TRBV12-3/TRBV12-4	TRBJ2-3	ASSYLGGPVDTQY
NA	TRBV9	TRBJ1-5	ASSVDPSQPQH
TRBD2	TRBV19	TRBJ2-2	ASSTLLADGELF
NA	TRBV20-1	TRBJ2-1	SANEGMLSYNEQF
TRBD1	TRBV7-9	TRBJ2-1	ASSPPRTGYRDEQF
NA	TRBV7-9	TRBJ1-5	ASSLGQTNQPQH
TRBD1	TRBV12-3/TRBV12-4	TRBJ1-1	ASSPHETGKTNTEAF
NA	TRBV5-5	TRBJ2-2	ASSLWQGWPGELF
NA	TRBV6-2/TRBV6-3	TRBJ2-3	ASSVGDTQY
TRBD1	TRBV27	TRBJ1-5	ASSGTGLGGQPQH
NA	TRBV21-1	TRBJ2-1	ASSKAAAPLGNEQF
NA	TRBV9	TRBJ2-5	ASSDPLQETQY
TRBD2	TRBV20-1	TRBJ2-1	SATGTRRNEQF
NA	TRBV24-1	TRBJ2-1	ASGRLDEQF
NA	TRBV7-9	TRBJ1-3	ASSSAASGNTIY
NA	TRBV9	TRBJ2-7	ASSVTGTSSFEQY
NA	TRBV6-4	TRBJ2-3	ASWWGTDTQY
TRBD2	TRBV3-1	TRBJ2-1	ASRPTSGESYNEQF
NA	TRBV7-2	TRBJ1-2	ASSLSFGYT
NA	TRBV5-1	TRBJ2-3	ASSLYGQNTDTQY
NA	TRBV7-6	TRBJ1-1	ASSPSGPLPNTEAF